The entry below describes one T cell receptor (beta chain). The data were taken from a study of blood T cell repertoires in COVID-19. Across the study: The United States, Italy and Spain were the sources of the acute and convalescent COVID-19 samples. PBMCs, B-cell-depleted T cells, or T cells provided the cDNA or gDNA that made up the material.

Trimming cost V 0 bases and J 6 bases, with 10 bases left between them. Germline V gene data show CDR1 as SGHRS and CDR2 as YFSETQ. The CDR3 contains 13 residues. Per the authors' pipeline: Estimated nucleated cell counts came from reference gene primer amplification. The table came from immunoSEQ multiplex PCR; TCRdb's copy has only in-frame clones and leaves some out. V, J and clone size derive from that table, while D and trimming were established from the DNA sequence. The repertoire has 250,000 or so clones, about 88% of them found once; the top ten carry 0.75% to 1%. The TCR sequence derives from a middle-aged woman who had recovered from COVID-19. Sequences were obtained from peripheral blood. The chain employs TRBV5-1 and TRBJ2-7, with D maybe TRBD2 (5 bases). CDR3 sequence (DNA): TGCGCCAGCAGCTTGGGCGTAACTAGCGAGCAGTACTTC. Its translation: CASSLGVTSEQYF.